The following is a TCR beta chain sequence with its context. No antigen is known for it. The CDR3 consists of 18 residues. Germline V CDR1 and CDR2: SGDLS, YYNGEE. Trimming removed 0 bases from V and 1 base from J; junction bases left unmatched: 5. 13 Jbeta primers and 60 Vbeta primers were used for the PCR. Sequencing used immunoSEQ multiplex PCR; TCRdb keeps in-frame clones, though not all of them. Among 100,000 to 150,000 clones, less than 85% were seen once, and the ten largest hold 1%. This specimen belongs to a study of cytomegalovirus exposure and HLA in healthy donors. The study's findings and limits: In vitro confirmation showed three CMV-associated chains to be CMV antigen specific. Highest at DRB1 and lowest at HLA-C, TCR association rates differed among HLA loci in a later analysis. CMV serostatus was the only immune exposure information that was available.

The rearrangement uses TRBV9 and TRBJ2-5; 14 bases match TRBD2. Sequenced: PBMCs. The source of this sequence is a man aged 40-55 years in good health and CMV-seronegative. CDR3 loop: CASSVAGTSGGSQETQYF. Here the CDR3 DNA reads TGTGCCAGCAGCGTAGCGGGGACTAGCGGGGGCTCCCAAGAGACCCAGTACTTC.